These 10 T cell receptor beta chains originate from one sample sequenced in a study of OX40 agonist ivuxolimab in advanced cancers. Sequenced by immunoSEQ multiplex PCR; TCRdb stores in-frame clones only, minus some. The sample contains some 41,000 clones, around 87% of which appear only once. The specimen was CD4+ or CD8+ T cells sorted from blood, collected in a trial of the OX40 agonist ivuxolimab. All receptors derive from an adult with an advanced solid tumor such as melanoma, head and neck, liver or kidney cancer.

The rearrangement joins TRBV27 to TRBJ2-2, with 11 bases lining up with TRBD1. Trimming cost V 6 bases and J 6 bases; bases outside gene matches: 6. Germline loops: CDR1 MNHEY, CDR2 SMNVEV (reference sequence). This CDR3 region has 15 residues. The CDR3 sequence: CASRRGQGAAGELFF. The CDR3 bases are TGTGCCAGCAGGCGAGGACAGGGGGCGGCCGGGGAGCTGTTTTTT.

The gene calls are TRBV6-1 and TRBJ1-1; D may be TRBD1 (5 bases). From germline, CDR1 is MNHNS and CDR2 SASEGT. Trimming shortened V by 6 bases and J by 4 bases, and 12 bases separated the two germline ends. CDR3 size: 13 residues. The CDR3, as DNA: TGTGCCAGCAGGTCACAGGCCCGCACTGAAGCTTTCTTT. Residues: CASRSQARTEAFF.

This clone was seen a handful of times. J is TRBJ2-2 and V is TRBV7-2, with 7 bases aligning to TRBD2. This CDR3 has 14 amino acids. V shed 3 bases, J shed 6 bases, and the junction held 4 bases outside the gene matches. Germline values: CDR1 SGHTA, CDR2 FQGNSA. The CDR3: CASSFGAGAGELFF. The CDR3 nucleotides read TGTGCCAGCAGCTTTGGGGCGGGAGCCGGGGAGCTGTTTTTT.

This clone was recorded only once. The V call is TRBV28, the J call TRBJ2-1; TRBD2 matches at 10 bases. The J segment lost 4 bases and the V segment lost 6 bases, leaving 12 bases of the junction unmatched. From germline, CDR1 is MDHEN and CDR2 SYDVKM. This CDR3 has 17 residues. CDR3 DNA sequence: TGTGCCAGCAGCCCTCTCTCCGGGACTAGCGCGTACAATGAGCAGTTCTTC. Translation: CASSPLSGTSAYNEQFF.

The chain combines TRBV6-1 with TRBJ2-7; D possibly corresponds to TRBD2 (6 bases). The CDR3 is 15 residues long. Germline CDR1 MNHNS, CDR2 SASEGT. The V gene lost 5 bases and the J gene lost 4 bases, with 18 bases spanning the gap. This CDR3 reads CASSPNSGRLYEQYF. In DNA form, the CDR3 reads TGTGCCAGCAGTCCCAACTCCGGGAGATTGTACGAGCAGTACTTC.

The chain combines TRBV11-2 with TRBJ2-3, with D uncertain. Deletions cut 5 bases from V and 6 bases from J, with 9 bases between. The V gene's germline CDR1 is SGHAT and CDR2 FQNNGV. The CDR3 runs to 12 residues. Here the CDR3 reads CASSHQRDTQYF. The CDR3 DNA follows: TGTGCCAGCAGCCATCAGAGGGATACGCAGTATTTT.

J is TRBJ2-3 and V is TRBV5-1; D unclear. The CDR3 totals 15 residues. Germline V gives CDR1 SGHRS, CDR2 YFSETQ. Trimming removed 4 bases at V and 2 bases at J, with 14 bases between. In DNA, the CDR3 is TGCGCCAGCAGCCGGTACAACAGTTTCACAGATACGCAGTATTTT. Amino acids: CASSRYNSFTDTQYF.

V usage is TRBV28 and J usage is TRBJ2-7; D not certain. The CDR3 is 13 amino acids. The V end was cut by 2 bases, the J end by 0 bases, with 5 bases between. Germline assignment: CDR1 MDHEN and CDR2 SYDVKM. The CDR3 coding sequence is TGTGCCAGCAGTTTAGAGAGCTCCTACGAGCAGTACTTC. Its protein product is CASSLESSYEQYF.

The V gene is TRBV18, the J gene TRBJ2-2; D gene uncertain. Trimming shortened V by 6 bases and J by 0 bases, and 11 bases separated the two germline ends. The germline gives CDR1 KGHSH, CDR2 LQKENI. The CDR3 sequence is 15 residues long. CDR3 in amino acids: CASSPNWANTGELFF. Written as DNA, the CDR3 is TGTGCCAGCTCCCCAAATTGGGCGAACACCGGGGAGCTGTTTTTT. The full variable domain, rest sourced from reference TRBV18 and TRBJ2-2, is NAGVMQNPRHLVRRRGQEARLRCSPMKGHSHVYWYRQLPEEGLKFMVYLQKENIIDESGMPKERFSAEFPKEGPSILRIQQVVRGDSAAYFCASSPNWANTGELFFGEGSRLTVL.

V usage is TRBV2 and J usage is TRBJ1-5, with D perhaps matching TRBD1 (6 bases). Germline-derived CDR1 and CDR2 are SNHLY and FYNNEI. V lost 6 bases, J lost 7 bases, and 13 bases lay in between. The CDR3 extends over 13 amino acids. The CDR3 DNA reads TGTGCCAGCAGGGAGGGGGAGGAACAGCCCCAGCATTTT. Encoded protein: CASREGEEQPQHF. The whole variable domain, remainder taken from reference TRBV2 and TRBJ1-5, is EPEVTQTPSHQVTQMGQEVILRCVPISNHLYFYWYRQILGQKVEFLVSFYNNEISEKSEIFDDQFSVERPDGSNFTLKIRSTKLEDSAMYFCASREGEEQPQHFGDGTRLSIL.